The entry below gives a single TCR beta chain sequence along with its context. The target antigen is unknown. The sample originates from a study of beta chain features in type 1 diabetes. General study results and limits: TCRB CDR3s from Type 1 diabetes patients were moderately but significantly shorter in all four CD4+ subsets.

Around 0.12 L of blood, on average, came from one heparinised draw per donor. Expressed TCRB transcripts were sequenced after all isolated RNA was converted to cDNA. Sequencing was performed with immunoSEQ multiplex PCR; in TCRdb, only in-frame clones are kept and a portion is missing. The sample gives roughly 150,000 clones, about 9.3% of which show up once; around 0.5% is in the top ten. Losses at the gene ends were 4 bases for V and 9 bases for J; bases not matched to a gene: 1. CDR3 length: 11 residues. CDR1 and CDR2 from the germline V gene are SGHRS and YFSETQ. The origin of this receptor is a man aged 25-45 years with type 1 diabetes. Input material: central memory CD4+ T cells from blood. V is TRBV5-1 and J is TRBJ2-4; 7 nucleotides line up with TRBD1. The CDR3 spells CASSEGAIQYF. Here the CDR3 DNA reads TGCGCCAGCAGCGAGGGGGCCATTCAGTACTTC.